Presented here are 26 T cell receptor beta chains from one specimen sequenced in a study of cytomegalovirus exposure and HLA in healthy donors. PCR involved 60 Vbeta and 13 Jbeta primers. Profiled with immunoSEQ multiplex PCR; TCRdb holds only in-frame clones, not every one. The sample lists over 150,000 clones, less than 85% occurring once. Specimen: PBMCs. The receptor set was obtained from a man aged 55 to 70 in good health and CMV-seronegative.

The CDR3 loop reads CASSDGREQYF. CDR3 in DNA: TGTGCCAGCAGTGATGGGCGCGAGCAGTACTTC. This rearrangement joins TRBV28 to TRBJ2-7; D unclear. With 5 bases removed from V and 6 bases from J, the gap between germline ends came to 8 bases. CDR3 length equals 11 residues. Germline loops: CDR1 MDHEN, CDR2 SYDVKM.

This clone was recorded a few times. V gene TRBV27 combines with J gene TRBJ2-1, with TRBD2 matching over 9 bases. Germline CDR1 MNHEY, CDR2 SMNVEV (reference sequence). This CDR3 has 15 amino acids. Trimming removed 10 bases from V and 0 bases from J; junction bases left unmatched: 7. The CDR3 spells CATLRLADSYNEQFF. The CDR3 DNA reads as TGTGCCACCCTCCGACTAGCGGACTCCTACAATGAGCAGTTCTTC.

This sequence joins TRBV10-3 and TRBJ2-7, with 8 bases that match TRBD1. Germline V gives CDR1 ENHRY, CDR2 SYGVKD. V trimming: 4 bases; J trimming: 3 bases; junction bases outside the gene matches: 23. This CDR3 has 20 residues. The DNA of the CDR3 is TGTGCCATCAGTGTAAAGGGAACCGGGACAGGAGTCCTTACCGACTACGAGCAGTACTTC. Its translation: CAISVKGTGTGVLTDYEQYF.

The chain links TRBV7-3 to TRBJ2-1; 7 nucleotides align to TRBD2. V lost 0 bases to trimming and J lost 7 bases; unmatched junction nucleotides: 18. The CDR3 sequence is 19 residues long. The germline CDR1 and CDR2 sequences are SGHTA and FQGTGA. The CDR3 protein is CASSLTSASGGTPRNEQFF. The CDR3 nucleotides are TGTGCCAGCAGCTTAACTTCGGCTTCGGGAGGAACTCCTAGGAATGAGCAGTTCTTC.

CDR3 amino acids: CASSQDRTSYTDTQYF. The CDR3 region has the DNA TGCGCCAGCAGCCAAGATAGGACTAGTTACACAGATACGCAGTATTTT. This rearrangement joins TRBV4-3 to TRBJ2-3, with TRBD2 matching 7 bases. This CDR3 contains 16 residues. Looked up from germline, CDR1 is LGHNA and CDR2 is YSLEER. The V gene end was trimmed by 0 bases and the J gene end by 2 bases; junction bases not matched to a gene: 5.

The V and J genes are TRBV4-1 and TRBJ2-3; 9 positions match TRBD2. Trimming took 3 bases from V and 6 from J; bases not matched to a gene: 10. Germline V gives CDR1 MGHRA, CDR2 YSYEKL. The CDR3 contains 16 residues. The CDR3 DNA follows: TGCGCCAGCAGCCAGGCGGACCTAGCGGGGTCCGATACGCAGTATTTT. Residues: CASSQADLAGSDTQYF.

CDR3 sequence: CASSSKQGPGELFF. The DNA for the CDR3 is TGTGCCAGCAGCTCAAAACAGGGCCCCGGGGAGCTGTTTTTT. This chain uses TRBV13 with TRBJ2-2, with D maybe TRBD1 (6 bases). V lost 4 bases to trimming and J lost 6 bases, with 12 bases between them. The CDR3 is made up of 14 amino acids. Germline-derived CDR1 and CDR2 are PRHDT and FYEKMQ (reference sequence).

The chain combines TRBV7-8 with TRBJ1-2, with 7 bases that match TRBD1. V lost 5 bases to trimming and J lost 5 bases; unmatched junction nucleotides: 8. The CDR3 has 14 amino acids. Germline V lookup: CDR1 SGHVS, CDR2 FQNEAQ. CDR3: CASSVDREIYGYTF. In DNA form, the CDR3 reads TGTGCCAGCAGCGTCGACAGGGAAATTTATGGCTACACCTTC.

The rearrangement uses TRBV28 and TRBJ2-5; D may be TRBD2 (5 bases). Trimming removed 9 bases from V and 5 bases from J, with 19 bases in between. Germline V gene lookup returns CDR1 MDHEN and CDR2 SYDVKM. The CDR3 runs to 14 residues. CDR3 residues: CASLGGLGRETQYF. The CDR3 bases are TGTGCCAGTCTAGGCGGGTTGGGAAGGGAGACCCAGTACTTC.

V and J are TRBV9 and TRBJ2-5; D gene unclear. From germline, CDR1 is SGDLS and CDR2 YYNGEE. The V gene lost 1 base and the J gene lost 2 bases, with 9 bases spanning the gap. This CDR3 spans 14 amino acids. The CDR3 DNA reads as TGTGCCAGCAGCGTATCCCTTCTACAAGAGACCCAGTACTTC. Translation: CASSVSLLQETQYF.

A note on this clone: This sample includes further DNA sequences coding for the same CDR3. The gene calls are TRBV7-9 and TRBJ1-3, with a possible D match to TRBD1 (5 bases). V shed 3 bases and J shed 4 bases, with 10 bases lying between them. CDR3 size: 14 residues. Germline V gene sequence: CDR1 SEHNR, CDR2 FQNEAQ (reference sequence). The DNA for the CDR3 is TGTGCCAGCAGCTTGGGGGGTTTGGGAAACACCATATATTTT. Encoded protein: CASSLGGLGNTIYF.

The V call is TRBV4-2, the J call TRBJ1-4; TRBD1 matches 7 bases. The CDR3 runs to 16 residues. Germline CDR1 and CDR2: LGHNA and YNFKEQ. After removal of 2 bases from V and 6 bases from J, the junction contained 9 bases not matched to a gene. CDR3 sequence: CASSQTARQGHEKLFF. The DNA of the CDR3 is TGTGCCAGCAGCCAAACCGCTAGACAGGGCCATGAAAAACTGTTTTTT.

The rearrangement links TRBV5-4 to TRBJ2-7, with 9 bases matching TRBD1. The length of the CDR3 is 15 residues. Germline V gives CDR1 SGHNT, CDR2 YYREEE (reference sequence). V was clipped by 0 bases and J by 4 bases; unmatched bases: 5. The CDR3 reads CASSLDRQGGYEQYF. The CDR3 DNA is TGTGCCAGCAGCTTGGACCGACAGGGGGGTTACGAGCAGTACTTC.

The chain joins TRBV6-6 to TRBJ2-2; 11 positions match TRBD1. The length of the CDR3 is 14 residues. Germline-derived CDR1 and CDR2 are MNHNY and SVGAGI (reference sequence). V gave up 6 bases and J gave up 7 bases; unmatched junction bases: 4. The CDR3 coding sequence is TGTGCCAGCAGACGGACAGGGGGCTACGGGGAGCTGTTTTTT. It encodes CASRRTGGYGELFF.

The V and J genes are TRBV2 and TRBJ2-1; 7 bases are a match to TRBD1. This CDR3 spans 16 amino acids. V gave up 4 bases and J gave up 4 bases; unmatched junction bases: 10. Germline loops: CDR1 SNHLY, CDR2 FYNNEI. CDR3: CASSGQGRSSYNEQFF. CDR3 DNA: TGTGCCAGCAGTGGACAGGGAAGGTCCTCTTACAATGAGCAGTTCTTC.

This clone has a handful of counts. The J gene is TRBJ2-7, the V gene TRBV15; D might be TRBD1 (5 bases). The germline gives CDR1 LNHNV, CDR2 YYDKDF (reference sequence). This CDR3 has 18 residues. V was pared by 2 bases and J by 2 bases, with 22 bases between. CDR3 region: CATSRPRPGRVEPYEQYF. CDR3 nucleotide sequence: TGTGCCACCAGCAGACCCCGCCCCGGCAGGGTTGAACCCTACGAGCAGTACTTC. The full variable domain, rest sourced from reference TRBV15 and TRBJ2-7, is DAMVIQNPRYQVTQFGKPVTLSCSQTLNHNVMYWYQQKSSQAPKLLFHYYDKDFNNEADTPDNFQSRRPNTSFCFLDIRSPGLGDTAMYLCATSRPRPGRVEPYEQYFGPGTRLTVT.

This sequence joins TRBV5-1 and TRBJ1-2; 8 nucleotides align to TRBD1. V trimming: 6 bases; J trimming: 4 bases; junction bases outside the gene matches: 2. The germline gives CDR1 SGHRS, CDR2 YFSETQ. The CDR3 totals 12 residues. The CDR3: CASIGQGYGYTF. In nucleotides, the CDR3 is TGCGCCAGCATCGGACAGGGCTATGGCTACACCTTC.

The chain employs TRBV7-2 and TRBJ2-2, with 15 bases matching TRBD2. Looked up from germline, CDR1 is SGHTA and CDR2 is FQGNSA. The CDR3 has 18 residues. With 5 bases clipped from V and 6 bases from J, the junction kept 10 bases outside the gene matches. CDR3 loop: CASSGGTSGRITAGELFF. CDR3 nucleotides: TGTGCCAGCAGCGGGGGGACTAGCGGGAGGATCACGGCCGGGGAGCTGTTTTTT.

The chain is built from TRBV5-6 and TRBJ1-1; D might be TRBD1 (5 bases). The CDR3 consists of 13 residues. Trimming took off 4 bases at V and 10 bases at J, with 17 bases between the two ends. CDR1 is SGHDT and CDR2 is YYEEEE in the germline V gene. The CDR3 nucleotides are TGTGCCAGCAGCCCGGGACTCTCTCGGGGAGCTTTCTTT. Translation gives CASSPGLSRGAFF. The whole variable domain, filled in from reference TRBV5-6 and TRBJ1-1, reads DAGVTQSPTHLIKTRGQQVTLRCSPKSGHDTVSWYQQALGQGPQFIFQYYEEEERQRGNFPDRFSGHQFPNYSSELNVNALLLGDSALYLCASSPGLSRGAFFGQGTRLTVV.

The gene calls are TRBV29-1 and TRBJ1-2, with D possibly matching TRBD1 (6 bases). The CDR3 has 15 residues. CDR1 and CDR2 from the germline V gene are SQVTM and ANQGSEA. The V end lost 1 base, the J end lost 0 bases, and 12 bases lay between the germline ends. CDR3 DNA sequence: TGCAGCGTTGAAGGGGCCGGACAGACTAACTATGGCTACACCTTC. This gives the protein CSVEGAGQTNYGYTF.

The rearrangement uses TRBV28 and TRBJ1-5; 9 nucleotides line up with TRBD1. Per the germline V gene, CDR1 is MDHEN and CDR2 is SYDVKM. V lost 6 bases and J lost 4; bases outside the gene matches: 7. The CDR3 is 15 residues long. The CDR3 protein is CASRPRDRVNQPQHF. As DNA, the CDR3 is TGTGCCAGCAGGCCGCGGGACAGGGTTAATCAGCCCCAGCATTTT.

The rearrangement links TRBV5-1 to TRBJ2-5; D unresolved. From germline, CDR1 is SGHRS and CDR2 YFSETQ. With 2 bases removed from V and 2 bases from J, the gap between germline ends came to 10 bases. The CDR3 runs 14 residues. DNA for the CDR3: TGCGCCAGCAGCTTAGTCCCCGGGCAAGAGACCCAGTACTTC. Translated, it gives CASSLVPGQETQYF. Drawing the rest from reference TRBV5-1 and TRBJ2-5, the complete variable domain is KAGVTQTPRYLIKTRGQQVTLSCSPISGHRSVSWYQQTPGQGLQFLFEYFSETQRNKGNFPGRFSGRQFSNSRSEMNVSTLELGDSALYLCASSLVPGQETQYFGPGTRLLVL.

The sample holds a few counts of this clone. The same CDR3 arises from other DNA sequences in this sample as well. This chain links TRBV14 with TRBJ2-1, with 10 bases that match TRBD2. The junction had 13 bases not matched to a gene; V was cut back by 3 bases and J by 8 bases. CDR3 length equals 17 residues. CDR1 and CDR2 from the germline V gene are SGHDN and FVKESK. CDR3 nucleotides: TGTGCCAGCAGCCATCTACTAGCGGGAAAAGTGGGTCATGAGCAGTTCTTC. Residues: CASSHLLAGKVGHEQFF.

V gene TRBV7-2 combines with J gene TRBJ2-5, with TRBD2 matching over 13 bases. The CDR3 runs to 16 residues. V trimming: 3 bases; J trimming: 5 bases; junction bases outside the gene matches: 6. CDR1 and CDR2 (germline): SGHTA, FQGNSA. This CDR3 is CASSFTSGGGDETQYF. As DNA, the CDR3 is TGTGCCAGCAGCTTTACTAGCGGGGGGGGAGATGAGACCCAGTACTTC. The full variable domain, in which reference TRBV7-2 and TRBJ2-5 provide the parts outside the CDR3, is GAGVSQSPSNKVTEKGKDVELRCDPISGHTALYWYRQSLGQGLEFLIYFQGNSAPDKSGLPSDRFSAERTGGSVSTLTIQRTQQEDSAVYLCASSFTSGGGDETQYFGPGTRLLVL.

The chain uses TRBV10-3 and TRBJ2-3, with 16 bases lining up with TRBD2. The CDR3 runs 18 residues. Trimming took 5 bases from V and 3 from J; bases not matched to a gene: 8. Germline V CDR1 and CDR2: ENHRY, SYGVKD. The CDR3 reads CAISSGTSGGARTDTQYF. CDR3 bases: TGTGCCATCAGTTCCGGGACTAGCGGGGGGGCGAGGACAGATACGCAGTATTTT.

This clone was seen only once. This chain connects TRBV29-1 to TRBJ1-2; a weak D match, TRBD1 (5 bases). CDR3 length: 14 residues. V was pared by 0 bases and J by 4 bases, with 12 bases between. Germline CDR1 is SQVTM and CDR2 is ANQGSEA. The CDR3 DNA reads as TGCAGCGTTGAAGAAGGTGGGGCTGGCTATGGCTACACCTTC. Amino acids: CSVEEGGAGYGYTF.